What follows are 17 T cell receptor beta chains derived from one specimen sequenced in a study of early T cells in non-severe SARS-CoV-2 infection. Via MiXCR, TCRdb re-called the 5' RACE reads, giving one row per CDR3 protein. This repertoire shows tens of thousands of distinct CDR3 sequences, 10% found once; its top ten account for 4.5%. The sequenced sample consisted of whole blood. These TCRs come from an adult who was a healthcare worker with PCR-confirmed SARS-CoV-2 infection or an uninfected control (not recorded which).

Many counts were recorded for this clonotype. This chain uses TRBV11-3 with TRBJ2-3; a possible D gene is TRBD1 (5 bases). V gave up 1 base and J gave up 4 bases, with 9 bases separating them. This CDR3 has 14 amino acids. The germline CDR1 and CDR2 sequences are SGHNT and YENEEA. CDR3 sequence: CASSLGQGSDTQYF. As DNA, the CDR3 is TGTGCCAGCAGCTTAGGGCAGGGTTCAGATACGCAGTATTTT. Full variable domain (outside the CDR3, taken from reference TRBV11-3 and TRBJ2-3): EAGVVQSPRYKIIEKKQPVAFWCNPISGHNTLYWYLQNLGQGPELLIRYENEEAVDDSQLPKDRFSAERLKGVDSTLKIQPAELGDSAVYLCASSLGQGSDTQYFGPGTRLTVL.

This chain uses TRBV3-1 with TRBJ1-4, with 7 nucleotides matching TRBD1. The CDR3 spans 14 residues. V dropped 2 bases and J dropped 8; count of bases not matched to a gene: 5. Looked up from germline, CDR1 is LGHDT and CDR2 is YNNKEL (reference sequence). CDR3 region: CASSQRSGGEKLFF. As DNA, the CDR3 is TGTGCCAGCAGCCAACGATCAGGGGGAGAAAAACTGTTTTTT.

This clonotype came up many times. V is TRBV19 and J is TRBJ2-2; a possible D gene is TRBD1 (5 bases). Germline CDR1 is LNHDA and CDR2 is SQIVND (reference sequence). This CDR3 region has 13 residues. V lost 4 bases, J lost 6 bases, and 9 bases lay in between. Written as DNA, the CDR3 is TGTGCCAGTAGTACCAGGGCCCCCGGGGAGCTGTTTTTT. It yields the protein CASSTRAPGELFF.

This clonotype appeared a few times. V is TRBV4-3 and J is TRBJ1-2, with 7 bases matching TRBD1. Germline-derived CDR1 and CDR2 are LGHNA and YSLEER. The CDR3 is 16 amino acids. V lost 3 bases and J lost 5; bases outside the gene matches: 12. The DNA for the CDR3 is TGCGCCAGCAGCCAGGATTCCCTGACAGGGCTGTATGGCTACACCTTC. Translating gives CASSQDSLTGLYGYTF.

This chain joins TRBV28 and TRBJ2-5; TRBD2 matches at 10 bases. The CDR3 runs to 15 residues. The germline gives CDR1 MDHEN, CDR2 SYDVKM. V was pared by 5 bases and J by 2 bases, with 5 bases of the junction left unmatched. The CDR3 bases are TGTGCCAGCAGTCTACTAGCGGGGAATCAAGAGACCCAGTACTTC. Its translation: CASSLLAGNQETQYF.

This clonotype showed up many times. The chain uses TRBV7-3 and TRBJ1-6, with D perhaps matching TRBD1 (5 bases). V lost 2 bases, J lost 3 bases, and 8 bases lay in between. The CDR3 is 15 residues long. Looked up from germline, CDR1 is SGHTA and CDR2 is FQGTGA. CDR3 nucleotides: TGTGCCAGCAGCTTACAGGGACTCTATAATTCACCCCTCCACTTT. Translated, it gives CASSLQGLYNSPLHF.

Ten or more counts support this clonotype. The chain combines TRBV20-1 with TRBJ2-2; D gene ambiguous. Between the trimmed V and J ends, which lost 3 bases and 5 bases, there was a span of 10 bases. The CDR3 length is 13 residues. In germline, CDR1 is DFQATT, CDR2 SNEGSKA (reference sequence). The CDR3, as DNA: TGCAGTGCTAGCTTTTCCATAACCGGGGAGCTGTTTTTT. It translates to CSASFSITGELFF.

This clonotype showed up just a few times. The chain carries TRBV18 and TRBJ1-1, with TRBD1 matching over 7 bases. The CDR3 contains 15 residues. After removal of 3 bases from V and 3 bases from J, the junction contained 7 bases not matched to a gene. Germline CDR1 is KGHSH and CDR2 is LQKENI. CDR3 region: CASSPWTGRDTEAFF. The CDR3 coding sequence is TGTGCCAGCTCACCCTGGACAGGTCGGGACACTGAAGCTTTCTTT.

This clonotype was observed a handful of times. CDR3: CASSAGARLGHNSPLHF. The CDR3 DNA reads as TGTGCCAGCAGCGCCGGGGCCCGCCTAGGTCACAATTCACCCCTCCACTTT. The rearrangement uses TRBV9 and TRBJ1-6; possibly TRBD1 for D (5 bases). Germline V gives CDR1 SGDLS, CDR2 YYNGEE. CDR3 length: 17 amino acids. Trimming removed 3 bases from V and 7 bases from J, with 20 bases in between.

This clonotype was observed many times. The gene calls are TRBV5-1 and TRBJ2-3; 12 bases agree with TRBD1. Trimming took 4 bases from V and 6 from J; bases not matched to a gene: 6. The CDR3 loop spans 15 amino acids. CDR1 and CDR2 from the germline V gene are SGHRS and YFSETQ. CDR3 protein: CASSPGTGGLDTQYF. CDR3 bases: TGCGCCAGCAGCCCCGGGACAGGGGGCCTCGATACGCAGTATTTT.

The chain uses TRBV3-1 and TRBJ2-7; 8 nucleotides line up with TRBD2. The length of the CDR3 is 16 residues. The V gene's germline CDR1 is LGHDT and CDR2 YNNKEL (reference sequence). J was trimmed by 0 bases and V by 4 bases; bases with no gene match: 8. CDR3 amino acids: CASSRSSGTFSYEQYF. Here the CDR3 DNA reads TGTGCCAGCAGCCGCAGTAGCGGGACATTCTCCTACGAGCAGTACTTC.

This clonotype has more than one count but fewer than ten. The chain links TRBV11-2 to TRBJ2-7; TRBD2 aligns across 11 bases. V trimming: 0 bases; J trimming: 0 bases; junction bases outside the gene matches: 7. Per germline, CDR1 SGHAT and CDR2 FQNNGV. The CDR3 sequence is 18 residues long. The CDR3 region has the DNA TGTGCCAGCAGCTTAGAAAACCGACTAGCGGGGAACTCCTACGAGCAGTACTTC. Translated, it gives CASSLENRLAGNSYEQYF.

The table lists this clonotype with many counts. The rearrangement joins TRBV25-1 to TRBJ2-5; D is possibly TRBD1 (6 bases). The CDR3 contains 15 residues. V lost 2 bases, J lost 0 bases, and 10 bases lay in between. CDR1 and CDR2 from the germline V gene are MGHDK and SYGVNS. The CDR3 nucleotides read TGTGCCAGCAGTGAAGGGACACCTTACCAAGAGACCCAGTACTTC. Its translation is CASSEGTPYQETQYF.

This clonotype was counted many times. J is TRBJ2-1 and V is TRBV7-3, with 9 bases lining up with TRBD2. The J segment lost 0 bases and the V segment lost 5 bases, leaving 5 bases of the junction unmatched. The CDR3 length is 16 residues. Germline V gene data show CDR1 as SGHTA and CDR2 as FQGTGA. DNA of the CDR3: TGTGCCAGCAGCCGACTAGCGGATCCCTCCTACAATGAGCAGTTCTTC. Translating it yields CASSRLADPSYNEQFF.

This clonotype is medium-sized in the sample. The V gene is TRBV20-1, the J gene TRBJ2-5, with a tentative D call TRBD2 (5 bases). CDR3 length: 14 amino acids. Germline values: CDR1 DFQATT, CDR2 SNEGSKA (reference sequence). V was pared by 3 bases and J by 0 bases, with 11 bases between. The CDR3 DNA sequence: TGCAGTGCTAGGAGTGGAGGAGACCAAGAGACCCAGTACTTC. Protein sequence: CSARSGGDQETQYF.

The chain employs TRBV6-2 or TRBV6-3 and TRBJ2-1; tentative D call: TRBD1 (7 bases). The CDR3 has 16 residues. V was shortened by 6 bases and J by 5 bases, with 20 bases between the two germline ends. Germline loops: CDR1 MNHEY, CDR2 SVGEGT. CDR3 residues: CASRPHQGGEHNEQFF. As DNA, the CDR3 is TGTGCCAGCAGGCCGCATCAGGGGGGAGAACACAATGAGCAGTTCTTC.

This clonotype was detected many times. The V and J genes are TRBV7-2 and TRBJ2-2, with 9 nucleotides matching TRBD1. The CDR3 length is 15 residues. The ends lost 4 bases at V and 7 bases at J; junction bases unmatched: 7. CDR1 and CDR2 (germline): SGHTA, FQGNSA. The CDR3 is CASSYRTGVGGELFF. CDR3 DNA: TGTGCCAGCAGCTACCGGACAGGGGTGGGCGGGGAGCTGTTTTTT.